The 25 T cell receptor beta chains presented below share a single source sample, sequenced in a study of blood T cell repertoires in COVID-19. Clones were sequenced by immunoSEQ multiplex PCR, and TCRdb holds only the in-frame ones, with some missing. The table records about 250,000 clones, approximately 85% of them present only once. Sequencing was performed on peripheral blood. These TCRs come from a human donor with COVID-19, enrolled during active disease. The donor label of this sample is uncertain.

A note on this clone: Other nucleotide sequences in the sample specify the same CDR3. The chain links TRBV6-5 to TRBJ1-1; D may be TRBD1 (5 bases). V lost 0 bases, J lost 4 bases, and 6 bases lay in between. The CDR3 length is 13 residues. CDR1 is MNHEY, CDR2 SVGAGI, per germline. The CDR3 DNA reads TGTGCCAGCAGTTACTCCAGGGTCACTGAAGCTTTCTTT. This sequence encodes CASSYSRVTEAFF.

V gene TRBV4-1 combines with J gene TRBJ2-7, with 13 nucleotides matching TRBD2. The V gene end was trimmed by 1 base and the J gene end by 5 bases; junction bases not matched to a gene: 2. Germline V gives CDR1 MGHRA, CDR2 YSYEKL. The CDR3 spans 15 residues. CDR3 amino acids: CASSQAGLAGNEQYF. CDR3 bases: TGCGCCAGCAGCCAAGCGGGACTAGCGGGGAACGAGCAGTACTTC.

The chain links TRBV7-9 to TRBJ2-1; TRBD1 might be the D (6 bases). Germline V CDR1 and CDR2: SEHNR, FQNEAQ (reference sequence). V was cut by 2 bases and J by 8 bases, with 16 bases left in between. The CDR3 spans 15 residues. CDR3 nucleotide sequence: TGTGCCAGCAGCTTACTAAACAGGGACGGCGATGAGCAGTTCTTC. Translation gives CASSLLNRDGDEQFF.

This chain joins TRBV19 and TRBJ1-1; the D is unclear. This CDR3 spans 13 amino acids. The V gene lost 3 bases and the J gene lost 6 bases, with 11 bases spanning the gap. Germline-derived CDR1 and CDR2 are LNHDA and SQIVND (reference sequence). The CDR3 DNA reads as TGTGCCAGTAGTATCGGGAGGACCTCTGAAGCTTTCTTT. Protein: CASSIGRTSEAFF.

This clone was seen a handful of times. The junction shows a germline mismatch at one end, possibly a read error. The CDR3 sequence: CASSFGGTGSETQYF. CDR3 sequence (DNA): TGTGCTAGCAGCTTTGGAGGGACAGGGTCGGAGACCCAGTACTTC. The chain uses TRBV7-7 and TRBJ2-5; 9 bases are a match to TRBD1. The CDR3 length is 15 residues. Looked up from germline, CDR1 is SSHAT and CDR2 is FNYEAQ (reference sequence).

The V call is TRBV28, the J call TRBJ2-1; 11 nucleotides line up with TRBD2. V was clipped by 5 bases and J by 4 bases; unmatched bases: 4. CDR3 length equals 15 residues. Germline CDR1 MDHEN, CDR2 SYDVKM. The chain's CDR3 is CASSDWTSGYNEQFF. CDR3 coding DNA: TGTGCCAGCAGTGACTGGACTAGCGGGTACAATGAGCAGTTCTTC.

The CDR3 sequence: CASSQGRASYGYTF. CDR3 bases: TGTGCCAGCAGCCAGGGCAGGGCAAGCTATGGCTACACCTTC. The chain links TRBV3-1 (or the pseudogene TRBV3-2) to TRBJ1-2; a weak D match, TRBD1 (5 bases). The CDR3 is made up of 14 amino acids. Germline-derived CDR1 and CDR2 are LGHDT and YNNKEL (reference sequence). Between the trimmed V and J ends, which lost 3 bases and 4 bases, there was a span of 12 bases.

The V and J genes are TRBV30 and TRBJ1-5, with D possibly being TRBD1 (6 bases). Trimming removed 0 bases from V and 8 bases from J, with 11 bases in between. The CDR3 spans 13 residues. Germline lookup yields CDR1 GTSNPN and CDR2 SVGIG (reference sequence). CDR3 protein: CAWSVQGSEPQHF. The CDR3 DNA sequence: TGTGCCTGGAGTGTACAGGGTTCGGAGCCCCAGCATTTT.

The chain employs TRBV19 and TRBJ2-7, with 10 bases identical to TRBD1. With 10 bases clipped from V and 2 bases from J, the junction kept 5 bases outside the gene matches. The CDR3 length is 13 residues. CDR1 and CDR2 (germline): LNHDA, SQIVND (reference sequence). The CDR3 nucleotides are TGTGCCACAAAGGACAGGGGGACCTACGAGCAGTACTTC. As protein: CATKDRGTYEQYF.

A remark on this clone: Other DNA sequences from this sample encode an identical CDR3 as well. This chain joins TRBV30 and TRBJ2-3; 7 bases are a match to TRBD2. Germline V gene data show CDR1 as GTSNPN and CDR2 as SVGIG (reference sequence). This CDR3 contains 13 residues. V shed 5 bases and J 2 bases; nucleotides not matched to a gene: 4. DNA for the CDR3: TGTGCCTGGGCTAGCGGAAACACAGATACGCAGTATTTT. Translated, it gives CAWASGNTDTQYF.

The chain is built from TRBV15 and TRBJ1-3; maybe TRBD1 (6 bases). Trimming took off 1 base at V and 4 bases at J, with 11 bases between the two ends. CDR1 and CDR2 (germline): LNHNV, YYDKDF (reference sequence). The CDR3 has 15 amino acids. In nucleotides, the CDR3 is TGTGCCACCAGCAGAGCTACAGGGAACGGAAACACCATATATTTT. Its translation: CATSRATGNGNTIYF.

V is TRBV18 and J is TRBJ2-3; possibly TRBD2 for D (6 bases). The CDR3 is made up of 16 amino acids. Germline V lookup: CDR1 KGHSH, CDR2 LQKENI. Trimming removed 4 bases at V and 0 bases at J, with 14 bases between. The DNA for the CDR3 is TGTGCCAGCTCACGCTCTAGCGCCACGAGCACAGATACGCAGTATTTT. Translation: CASSRSSATSTDTQYF.

This clone has more than one count but fewer than ten. V is TRBV19 and J is TRBJ1-1; the D gene is possibly TRBD1 (5 bases). Germline assignment: CDR1 LNHDA and CDR2 SQIVND (reference sequence). The CDR3 covers 14 residues. V was shortened by 4 bases and J by 1 base, with 10 bases between the two germline ends. CDR3 sequence reads: CASSREDRNTEAFF. Here the CDR3 DNA reads TGTGCCAGTAGTAGAGAAGACAGGAACACTGAAGCTTTCTTT.

The V and J genes are TRBV18 and TRBJ2-1, with 7 positions matching TRBD1. The V and J ends lost 2 bases and 10 bases, in that order; junction bases with no gene match: 11. Per germline, CDR1 KGHSH and CDR2 LQKENI. This CDR3 region has 15 residues. The DNA for the CDR3 is TGTGCCAGCTCACCATTAGAGGGGGCCGGGACAGAGCAGTTCTTC. Translating it yields CASSPLEGAGTEQFF.

Comments on this clone: At one boundary the junction diverges from the germline segment, which might be a read error. The chain couples TRBV18 to TRBJ1-6; 10 bases are a match to TRBD1. The CDR3 extends over 15 amino acids. From germline, CDR1 is KGHSH and CDR2 LQKENI. The CDR3 DNA follows: TGTGTCAGCTCAACGGACAGGGGGTATAATTCACCCCTCCACTTT. It specifies CVSSTDRGYNSPLHF.

Comment on this clone: The germline gene is not matched at one end of the junction; a read error may be the cause. The chain uses TRBV7-7 and TRBJ2-3; 7 bases line up with TRBD2. There are 15 residues in the CDR3. CDR1 is SSHAT and CDR2 is FNYEAQ in the germline V gene (reference sequence). The CDR3 spells CASSPAGYSTDTQYF. CDR3 nucleotides: TGTGCTAGCAGCCCAGCGGGATACAGCACAGATACGCAGTATTTT.

The rearrangement joins TRBV20-1 to TRBJ1-1, with no clear D. V lost 5 bases and J lost 5, with 6 bases in between. Per the germline V gene, CDR1 is DFQATT and CDR2 is SNEGSKA (reference sequence). This CDR3 spans 10 amino acids. CDR3 coding DNA: TGCAGTGCTTTACGGACTGAAGCTTTCTTT. This gives the protein CSALRTEAFF.

V gene TRBV6-1 combines with J gene TRBJ1-5; tentative D call: TRBD1 (5 bases). The germline V gene encodes CDR1 MNHNS and CDR2 SASEGT. V was clipped by 3 bases and J by 5 bases, with 8 bases between them. The CDR3 runs 13 residues. The DNA for the CDR3 is TGTGCCAGCAGTGACATGGGGCATCAGCCCCAGCATTTT. It is translated as CASSDMGHQPQHF.

The CDR3: CAWSSKLRDGYTF. As DNA, the CDR3 is TGTGCCTGGAGCTCGAAGCTCCGGGATGGCTACACCTTC. The chain couples TRBV30 to TRBJ1-2, with D unresolved. From germline, CDR1 is GTSNPN and CDR2 SVGIG (reference sequence). CDR3 size: 13 residues. Trimming stripped 3 bases from V and 6 bases from J, with 14 bases between.

V is TRBV18 and J is TRBJ2-3; 7 bases match TRBD2. CDR1 and CDR2 (germline): KGHSH, LQKENI. This CDR3 region has 14 residues. Trimming cost V 5 bases and J 1 base; bases outside gene matches: 3. The CDR3 DNA is TGTGCCAGCTCAGCTAGCGGTCGCACAGATACGCAGTATTTT. Protein sequence: CASSASGRTDTQYF.

V and J are TRBV3-1 (or the pseudogene TRBV3-2) and TRBJ2-5, with 11 bases matching TRBD1. Germline CDR1 LGHDT, CDR2 YNNKEL (reference sequence). V lost 4 bases and J lost 5; bases outside the gene matches: 6. This CDR3 region has 15 residues. DNA of the CDR3: TGTGCCAGCAGCCTAGGGACAGGGGGTTCGGAGACCCAGTACTTC. Translating gives CASSLGTGGSETQYF.

V usage is TRBV28 and J usage is TRBJ1-5; D gene ambiguous. Germline V gene lookup returns CDR1 MDHEN and CDR2 SYDVKM. V lost 8 bases, J lost 9 bases, and 14 bases lay in between. The CDR3 extends over 12 amino acids. CDR3 DNA sequence: TGTGCCAGCCGAGAAAAAGGGAGGCCCCAGCATTTT. This gives the protein CASREKGRPQHF.

This clone was picked up one time. The chain carries TRBV6-5 and TRBJ2-6, with D possibly being TRBD1 (5 bases). CDR3 length equals 13 residues. The V gene's germline CDR1 is MNHEY and CDR2 SVGAGI. The ends were cut back, 6 bases at V and 12 bases at J, with 15 bases in the middle. The CDR3 nucleotides read TGTGCCAGCAGGGATGGGGCCCTCTCCGTCCTGACTTTC. This encodes CASRDGALSVLTF.

The gene calls are TRBV7-2 and TRBJ2-7, with 7 bases lining up with TRBD2. The V gene end was trimmed by 5 bases and the J gene end by 2 bases; junction bases not matched to a gene: 9. Germline CDR1 is SGHTA and CDR2 is FQGNSA. CDR3 length equals 15 residues. Here the CDR3 DNA reads TGTGCCAGCAGCCGCGGGACTACCAGAACCTACGAGCAGTACTTC. This codes for CASSRGTTRTYEQYF.

This chain uses TRBV29-1 with TRBJ1-1; 7 positions match TRBD1. Trimming took 5 bases from V and 5 from J; bases not matched to a gene: 8. This CDR3 is 13 amino acids long. Germline V gene sequence: CDR1 SQVTM, CDR2 ANQGSEA. The CDR3 region is CSVKRQGGTEAFF. The CDR3, as DNA: TGCAGCGTTAAGCGACAGGGTGGGACTGAAGCTTTCTTT.